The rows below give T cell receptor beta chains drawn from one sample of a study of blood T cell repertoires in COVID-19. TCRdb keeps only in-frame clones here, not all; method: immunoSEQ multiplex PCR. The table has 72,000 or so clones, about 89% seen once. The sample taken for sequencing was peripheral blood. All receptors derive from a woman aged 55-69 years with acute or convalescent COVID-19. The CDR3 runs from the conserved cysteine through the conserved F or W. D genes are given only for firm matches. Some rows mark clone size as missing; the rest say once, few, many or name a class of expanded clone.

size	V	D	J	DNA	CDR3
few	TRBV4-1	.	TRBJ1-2	TGCGCCAGCAGCCAAGGGAGGGGAAGCAGCTATGGCTACACCTTC	CASSQGRGSSYGYTF
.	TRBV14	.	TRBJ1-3	TGTGCCAGCAGCCAAGATCTGAGCTCTGGAAACACCATATATTTT	CASSQDLSSGNTIYF
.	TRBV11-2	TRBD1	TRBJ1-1	TGTGCCAGCAGCTTACAGGGACAGGCGAACACTGAAGCTTTCTTT	CASSLQGQANTEAFF
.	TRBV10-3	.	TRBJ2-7	TGTGCCGTCGGGGGAAGGGAGTACGAGCAGTACTTC	CAVGGREYEQYF
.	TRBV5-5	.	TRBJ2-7	TGTGCCAGCAGCTTACCCAGGGCTTACGAGCAGTACTTC	CASSLPRAYEQYF
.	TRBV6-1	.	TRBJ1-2	TGTGCCAGCAGTGAAACCGGCAGGGGCCATGGAGACTACACCTTC	CASSETGRGHGDYTF
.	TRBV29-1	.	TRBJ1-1	TGCAGCGTGGGTGAACCGGGGAACACTGAAGCTTTCTTT	CSVGEPGNTEAFF
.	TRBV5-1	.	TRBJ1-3	TGCGCCAGCAAAGTTGGCCTTGAAACTGGAAACACCATATATTTT	CASKVGLETGNTIYF
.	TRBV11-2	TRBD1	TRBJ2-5	TGTGCCAGCAGCCCCCAGGGGGCGGGAGAGACCCAGTACTTC	CASSPQGAGETQYF
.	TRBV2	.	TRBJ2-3	TGTGCCAGCAGTGAGCGTCGGACTAGCACAGATACGCAGTATTTT	CASSERRTSTDTQYF
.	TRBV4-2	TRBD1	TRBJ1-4	TGTGCCAGCAGCCAGGCCGGGACAGGCGCTGAAAAACTGTTTTTT	CASSQAGTGAEKLFF
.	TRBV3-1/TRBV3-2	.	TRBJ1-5	TGTGCCAGCAGCCAAGACAGGGATCAGCCCCAGCATTTT	CASSQDRDQPQHF
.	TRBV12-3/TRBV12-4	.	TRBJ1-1	TGTGCCAGCAGTTTAACAGGCGAAGCTGAAGCTTTCTTT	CASSLTGEAEAFF
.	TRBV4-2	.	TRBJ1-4	TGTGCCAGCAGCCAAACTCTGGCCTGGGGCAGGGAAAAACTGTTTTTT	CASSQTLAWGREKLFF
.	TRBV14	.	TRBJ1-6	TGTGCCAGCAGCCCGAGACTCGCCAATTCACCCCTCCACTTT	CASSPRLANSPLHF
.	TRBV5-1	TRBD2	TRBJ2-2	TGCGCCAGCAGCTTGGCGTCGACTAGCGTTACCGGGGAGCTGTTTTTT	CASSLASTSVTGELFF
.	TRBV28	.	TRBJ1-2	TGTGCCAGCAGAGATACGTTATTGGACTCCGGCTACACCTTC	CASRDTLLDSGYTF
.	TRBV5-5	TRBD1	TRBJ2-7	TGTGCCAGCAGCTGGGGACAGGGACCCTACGAGCAGTACTTC	CASSWGQGPYEQYF
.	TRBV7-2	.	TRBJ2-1	TGTGCCAGCAGCCCAGTTACCCGCAGACAGCTGAATGAGCAGTTCTTC	CASSPVTRRQLNEQFF
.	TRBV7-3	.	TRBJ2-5	TGTGCCAGCAGCCTTGACAGAGCGCAAGAGACCCAGTACTTC	CASSLDRAQETQYF